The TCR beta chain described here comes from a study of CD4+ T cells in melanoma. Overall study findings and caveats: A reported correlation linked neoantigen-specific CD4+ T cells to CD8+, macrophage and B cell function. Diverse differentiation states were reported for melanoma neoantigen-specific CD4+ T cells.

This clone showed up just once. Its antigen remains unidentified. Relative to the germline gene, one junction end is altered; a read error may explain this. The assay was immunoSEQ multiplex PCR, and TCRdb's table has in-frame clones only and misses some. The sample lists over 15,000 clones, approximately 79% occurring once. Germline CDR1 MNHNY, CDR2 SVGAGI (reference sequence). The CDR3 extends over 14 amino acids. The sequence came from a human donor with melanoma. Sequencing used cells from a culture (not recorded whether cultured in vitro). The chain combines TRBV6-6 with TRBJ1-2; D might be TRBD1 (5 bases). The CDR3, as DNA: TGTGCCAGCAGCTATACAGGTTACAACTCTGGCTACACCTTC. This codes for CASSYTGYNSGYTF.